The 15 T cell receptor beta chains given below trace back to one sample, sequenced in a study of T-cell reconstitution after alpha-beta-depleted transplantation in children. Preparing the TCRbeta library involved the use of unique molecular identifiers. TCRdb recomputed calls from the PCR reads with MiXCR, one row per CDR3 protein. The sample lists around 400,000 distinct CDR3 sequences; 11% were seen once. Sample: PBMCs from the stem cell graft donor, taken from the stem cell graft. The receptor source for this set is a human donor who donated a stem cell graft to a child with acute myeloid leukemia.

Ten or more counts support this clonotype. CDR3 loop: CASSPPAEGTYGYTF. The CDR3 coding sequence is TGTGCCAGCTCACCACCGGCGGAGGGGACCTATGGCTACACCTTC. V and J are TRBV18 and TRBJ1-2; tentative D call: TRBD1 (5 bases). In germline, CDR1 is KGHSH, CDR2 LQKENI. V shed 0 bases and J shed 4 bases, with 12 bases lying between them. This CDR3 contains 15 residues.

The CDR3: CSARDRADYGYTF. The CDR3 DNA is TGCAGTGCTAGAGACAGGGCGGACTATGGCTACACCTTC. This chain links TRBV20-1 with TRBJ1-2; maybe TRBD1 (5 bases). CDR1 and CDR2 (germline): DFQATT, SNEGSKA (reference sequence). Between the trimmed V and J ends, which lost 0 bases and 3 bases, there was a span of 8 bases. The CDR3 loop spans 13 amino acids.

This rearrangement joins TRBV30 to TRBJ2-2, with D maybe TRBD2 (5 bases). CDR1 is GTSNPN, CDR2 SVGIG, per germline (reference sequence). This CDR3 region has 13 residues. The V and J ends lost 1 base and 8 bases respectively, with 11 bases between them. The CDR3 DNA sequence: TGTGCCTGGAGTGGGCCCCGGGAAGGGGAGCTGTTTTTT. It is translated as CAWSGPREGELFF. Variable domain in full (rest from reference TRBV30 and TRBJ2-2): SQTIHQWPATLVQPVGSPLSLECTVEGTSNPNLYWYRQAAGRGLQLLFYSVGIGQISSEVPQNLSASRPQDRQFILSSKKLLLSDSGFYLCAWSGPREGELFFGEGSRLTVL.

A few counts support this clonotype. The rearrangement links TRBV10-3 to TRBJ2-5, with TRBD1 matching over 7 bases. Per germline, CDR1 ENHRY and CDR2 SYGVKD. J lost 4 bases, V lost 6 bases, and 17 bases had no gene match. The CDR3 consists of 17 residues. CDR3 in amino acids: CAISKGSRTGRGETQYF. CDR3 DNA sequence: TGTGCCATCAGCAAGGGGAGTAGGACAGGAAGAGGAGAGACCCAGTACTTC.

The CDR3 loop reads CSARMEHQETQYF. In DNA, the CDR3 is TGCAGTGCTAGAATGGAACACCAAGAGACCCAGTACTTC. V usage is TRBV20-1 and J usage is TRBJ2-5; D not resolved. Per germline, CDR1 DFQATT and CDR2 SNEGSKA (reference sequence). The CDR3 is made up of 13 amino acids. Trimming took off 2 bases at V and 0 bases at J, with 7 bases between the two ends.

In its sample, this clonotype was seen a few times. The chain links TRBV9 to TRBJ1-1, with D perhaps matching TRBD1 (6 bases). The CDR3 runs to 15 residues. Germline V CDR1 and CDR2: SGDLS, YYNGEE. V was cut by 0 bases and J by 2 bases, with 11 bases left in between. The CDR3 region has the DNA TGTGCCAGCAGCGTAGAACAGGGACGAAACACTGAAGCTTTCTTT. Its protein is CASSVEQGRNTEAFF.

This chain uses TRBV6-2 or TRBV6-3 with TRBJ2-6, with unresolved D. This CDR3 contains 17 residues. V dropped 4 bases and J dropped 1 base, with 14 bases sitting between them. Germline V gene data show CDR1 as MNHEY and CDR2 as SVGEGT. The CDR3 DNA is TGTGCCAGCAGTTCCCGGGCCTTAACATCTGGGGCCAACGTCCTGACTTTC. Protein sequence: CASSSRALTSGANVLTF.

This clonotype was counted between two and nine times. J is TRBJ1-6 and V is TRBV16, with 7 bases matching TRBD1. Trimming took 0 bases from V and 11 from J; bases not matched to a gene: 7. This CDR3 has 15 amino acids. Germline CDR1 reads KGHSY; CDR2 reads FQNENV. Here the CDR3 DNA reads TGTGCCAGCAGCCAATCGGTGACAGGGAAAACACCCCTCCACTTT. Its translation: CASSQSVTGKTPLHF.

This clonotype was counted between two and nine times. This chain joins TRBV20-1 and TRBJ2-7; D might be TRBD1 (5 bases). The CDR3 has 13 amino acids. CDR1 DFQATT and CDR2 SNEGSKA come from the germline V gene (reference sequence). The V end was cut by 1 base, the J end by 2 bases, with 9 bases between. Here the CDR3 DNA reads TGCAGTGCTAGAGCGCTGGGGCCCTACGAGCAGTACGTC. Its translation is CSARALGPYEQYV.

This rearrangement joins TRBV4-1 to TRBJ2-1; D gene uncertain. This CDR3 contains 13 residues. V was clipped by 1 base and J by 10 bases, with 11 bases between them. Germline V gene sequence: CDR1 MGHRA, CDR2 YSYEKL. CDR3 in DNA: TGCGCCAGCAGCCAAGTTAAATTTGTGGAGCAGTTCTTC. It encodes CASSQVKFVEQFF.

The V and J genes are TRBV6-2 or TRBV6-3 and TRBJ2-2, with TRBD1 matching 9 bases. The length of the CDR3 is 17 residues. The germline CDR1 and CDR2 sequences are MNHEY and SVGEGT. The V and J ends lost 7 bases and 5 bases, in that order; junction bases with no gene match: 14. CDR3 sequence: CASNTGGRGRWTGELFF. The CDR3 nucleotides are TGTGCCAGCAACACAGGGGGCAGGGGGCGTTGGACCGGGGAGCTGTTTTTT.

This clonotype appeared a few times. The chain uses TRBV30 and TRBJ2-1, with D tentatively TRBD2 (5 bases). The CDR3 is 12 residues long. V was shortened by 2 bases and J by 5 bases, with 7 bases between the two germline ends. Germline-derived CDR1 and CDR2 are GTSNPN and SVGIG (reference sequence). CDR3 region: CAWSIGDNEQFF. DNA of the CDR3: TGTGCCTGGAGTATCGGGGACAATGAGCAGTTCTTC.

This clonotype was detected a few times. The J gene is TRBJ2-1, the V gene TRBV10-3; a possible D gene is TRBD2 (6 bases). V lost 5 bases, J lost 0 bases, and 11 bases lay in between. CDR1 and CDR2 (germline): ENHRY, SYGVKD. The CDR3 length is 15 residues. CDR3 in amino acids: CAISRGGSSYNEQFF. The CDR3 DNA sequence: TGTGCCATCAGTCGAGGAGGGAGCTCCTACAATGAGCAGTTCTTC.

About this clonotype: At one boundary the junction diverges from the germline segment, which might be a read error. This chain uses TRBV5-1 with TRBJ1-5; D is ambiguous. Germline values: CDR1 SGHRS, CDR2 YFSETQ. The CDR3 runs to 14 residues. Here the CDR3 DNA reads TGCGCCAGCAGCCTGGGTTCGGGCAATCAGGCCCAGCATTTT. Amino acids: CASSLGSGNQAQHF. Using reference TRBV5-1 and TRBJ1-5 for the parts outside the CDR3, the full variable domain is KAGVTQTPRYLIKTRGQQVTLSCSPISGHRSVSWYQQTPGQGLQFLFEYFSETQRNKGNFPGRFSGRQFSNSRSEMNVSTLELGDSALYLCASSLGSGNQAQHFGDGTRLSIL.

This clonotype has more than one count but fewer than ten. This chain links TRBV7-2 with TRBJ2-5, with D possibly matching TRBD1 (8 bases). The CDR3 length is 15 residues. The ends were cut back, 5 bases at V and 5 bases at J, with 18 bases in the middle. CDR1 SGHTA and CDR2 FQGNSA come from the germline V gene. The CDR3 is CASSQNRGGRETQYF. DNA of the CDR3: TGTGCCAGCAGCCAGAACAGGGGGGGGAGGGAGACCCAGTACTTC.